These T cell receptor beta chains were read from a single sample in a study of control samples from healthy donors and cancer patients. The data were produced by immunoSEQ multiplex PCR, yet TCRdb's version contains in-frame clones alone and is incomplete. The table lists a few hundred thousand clones, roughly 90% of them singletons. The sequencing input was PBMCs. These receptors were collected from a man aged 40-49 years with head and neck cancer. Both conserved end residues are part of each CDR3. The order of the fields is D gene, clone size, V gene, J gene, CDR3 DNA, CDR3 protein. The D gene is left open where the match is weak. Size tells how often a clone was seen (once, few, many) or the class of an expanded clone, and some rows leave it out.

TRBD2	NA	TRBV7-9	TRBJ2-7	TGTGCCAGCAGCGGCGGGGGACTAGCGGGAGAGCAGTACTTC	CASSGGGLAGEQYF
NA	NA	TRBV18	TRBJ2-7	TGTGCCAGCTCACCCCAGGACTACGAGCAGTACTTC	CASSPQDYEQYF
TRBD2	NA	TRBV18	TRBJ2-7	TGTGCCAGCTCAACACGGACTAGCGGGTCTTCCTACGAGCAGTACTTC	CASSTRTSGSSYEQYF
NA	NA	TRBV5-1	TRBJ2-3	TGCGCCAGCACCAAAGGACAGCGCACAGATACGCAGTATTTT	CASTKGQRTDTQYF
NA	NA	TRBV7-2	TRBJ2-2	TGTGCCAGCAGCTTAGTAGGGCTCAGCCTTTCAACCGGGGAGCTGTTTTTT	CASSLVGLSLSTGELFF
TRBD1	NA	TRBV28	TRBJ2-7	TGTGCCAGCAGTTTAAATTCGGGACAGCTCTACGAGCAGTACTTC	CASSLNSGQLYEQYF
NA	NA	TRBV28	TRBJ1-2	TGCCTCGGGGGGGGGCAGGGTGGCTACACCTTC	CLGGGQGGYTF
TRBD1	NA	TRBV5-6	TRBJ2-7	TGTGCCAGCAGCTTCACAGGGGGCCCCTACGAGCAGTACTTC	CASSFTGGPYEQYF
NA	NA	TRBV6-6	TRBJ2-2	TGTGCCAGCAGTACAAACTTGAACACCGGGGAGCTGTTTTTT	CASSTNLNTGELFF
TRBD1	few	TRBV9	TRBJ1-1	TGTGCCAGCAGCCCCATCGGACAGGGATTGCTCGGGCGGGGAGAAGCTTTCTTT	CASSPIGQGLLGRGEAFF
TRBD1	NA	TRBV27	TRBJ2-2	TGTGCCAGCAATTTTCTCAAGACAGGGGGCGACACCGGGGAGCTGTTTTTT	CASNFLKTGGDTGELFF
NA	NA	TRBV5-4	TRBJ2-1	TGTGCCAGCAGCTTGCCGACTAGATACAATGAGCAGTTCTTC	CASSLPTRYNEQFF
NA	NA	TRBV7-2	TRBJ2-1	TGTGCCAGCAGCTTAACTCGGGGAAGCAATGAGCAGTTCTTC	CASSLTRGSNEQFF
TRBD2	NA	TRBV27	TRBJ2-7	TGTGCCAGCAGATTCACAACGGGACTAGGATACGAGCAGTACTTC	CASRFTTGLGYEQYF
NA	NA	TRBV7-9	TRBJ2-2	TGTGCCAGCAGCTCTCCGGGACGGAGGAACACCGGGGAGCTGTTTTTT	CASSSPGRRNTGELFF